This record looks at one T cell receptor beta chain sequence and its context. Original analysis: From reference gene primer amplification, estimates of nucleated cell counts were derived. Repertoires were generated with immunoSEQ multiplex PCR, while TCRdb's copy carries only in-frame clones and drops some. Clone size and the V and J calls come from that table; the DNA yielded D and trimming. Among 150,000 to 200,000 clones listed, approximately 86% were seen once. Germline CDR1 reads SGDLS; CDR2 reads YYNGEE. The CDR3 is 15 amino acids. V was trimmed by 4 bases and J by 4 bases, leaving 17 bases between them. These data originate in a study of blood T cell repertoires in COVID-19. In the study overall: Samples representing acute and convalescent COVID-19 were sourced from the United States, Italy and Spain.

The specimen was peripheral blood. The chain is built from TRBV9 and TRBJ1-1, with a weak D call TRBD1 (6 bases). This TCR came from a man aged 65-85 years with acute or convalescent COVID-19. In DNA, the CDR3 is TGTGCCAGCAGCCCACAGCAGGGGTGGGCCACTGAAGCTTTCTTT. This gives the protein CASSPQQGWATEAFF.